These T cell receptor beta chains were read from a single sample in a study of T-cell memory formation after mild COVID-19. TCRdb used MiXCR to reprocess the 5' RACE reads, holding one entry per CDR3 protein. The sample includes fewer than 400,000 distinct CDR3 sequences, 10% to 15% seen only once; the top ten take about 22%. The sequenced sample was PBMCs or a T cell subset sorted from them (not recorded which). The receptors were gathered from a man between 18 and 35 years old who had mild COVID-19 (a few samples of this study predate the infection). Cell type and time point are not known. The CDR3 runs from the conserved cysteine through the conserved F or W. Each record gives: clone size, J gene, V gene, D gene, CDR3 protein, CDR3 DNA. D genes are given only for firm matches. For some rows the clone size is stated as once, few or many, or as a class when expanded; others skip it.

NA	TRBJ2-5	TRBV11-2	TRBD2	CASSTLAGPQETQYF	TGTGCCAGCAGCACCCTAGCGGGGCCCCAAGAGACCCAGTACTTC
NA	TRBJ2-4	TRBV6-6	NA	CASILSRGGAKNIQYF	TGTGCCAGCATTCTCTCCAGGGGAGGGGCCAAAAACATTCAGTACTTC
few	TRBJ1-1	TRBV12-3/TRBV12-4	NA	CASSLLPPLGTEAFF	TGTGCCAGCAGTTTACTTCCCCCCTTGGGCACTGAAGCTTTCTTT
NA	TRBJ2-7	TRBV7-6	NA	CASSAAGGPAYEQYF	TGTGCCAGCAGCGCCGCCGGCGGCCCTGCCTACGAGCAGTACTTC
NA	TRBJ1-1	TRBV12-3/TRBV12-4	NA	CASSEQGDSEAFF	TGTGCCAGCAGTGAACAGGGAGATTCTGAAGCTTTCTTT
few	TRBJ2-3	TRBV9	NA	CASSVEVGADTQYF	TGTGCCAGCAGCGTAGAGGTAGGGGCAGATACGCAGTATTTT
NA	TRBJ2-7	TRBV4-1	NA	CASSQDPSGYSSYEQYF	TGCGCCAGCAGCCAAGATCCAAGCGGGTATTCCTCCTACGAGCAGTACTTC
many	TRBJ2-7	TRBV4-3	TRBD1	CASSPGTGSYEQYF	TGCGCCAGCAGCCCCGGGACAGGGAGCTACGAGCAGTACTTC
NA	TRBJ1-6	TRBV6-2/TRBV6-3	TRBD1	CASSQTTGRTPLHF	TGTGCCAGCAGCCAGACGACAGGGCGAACACCCCTCCACTTT
few	TRBJ1-5	TRBV2	NA	CASSRESNQPQHF	TGTGCCAGCAGTCGTGAGAGCAATCAGCCCCAGCATTTT
NA	TRBJ1-2	TRBV5-1	NA	CASSSAENYGYTF	TGCGCCAGCAGCTCGGCAGAGAACTATGGCTACACCTTC
many	TRBJ1-6	TRBV3-1	TRBD1	CASSQGTGESPLHF	TGTGCCAGCAGCCAAGGGACAGGGGAATCACCCCTCCACTTT
few	TRBJ2-1	TRBV7-3	TRBD2	CASSRGLAGGDNEQFF	TGTGCCAGCAGCCGCGGACTAGCGGGGGGGGACAATGAGCAGTTCTTC
NA	TRBJ1-1	TRBV2	NA	CASSDRTVNTEAFF	TGTGCCAGCAGTGACAGGACGGTGAACACTGAAGCTTTCTTT
few	TRBJ2-1	TRBV12-3/TRBV12-4	NA	CASSFAGPGNEQFF	TGTGCCAGCAGTTTTGCCGGGCCTGGCAATGAGCAGTTCTTC
NA	TRBJ2-1	TRBV7-2	TRBD2	CASRLAGAHNEQFF	TGTGCCAGCCGGCTAGCGGGGGCGCACAATGAGCAGTTCTTC
few	TRBJ2-1	TRBV4-2	TRBD2	CASSSQRGGAYNEQFF	TGTGCCAGCAGTTCACAACGGGGGGGCGCCTACAATGAGCAGTTCTTC
NA	TRBJ1-3	TRBV6-5	NA	CASRQTGTSGNTIYF	TGTGCCAGCAGGCAAACAGGGACGTCTGGAAACACCATATATTTT
few	TRBJ2-1	TRBV4-1	TRBD2	CASRFAWLAGASEQFF	TGCGCCAGCAGATTTGCGTGGCTAGCGGGGGCCAGTGAGCAGTTCTTC
many	TRBJ2-7	TRBV7-2	NA	CASRSDSSYEQYF	TGTGCCAGCAGGTCGGACAGTTCCTACGAGCAGTACTTC
NA	TRBJ1-1	TRBV5-1	NA	CASSLEGTATEAFF	TGCGCCAGCAGCTTGGAGGGGACCGCTACTGAAGCTTTCTTT
NA	TRBJ1-6	TRBV20-1	NA	CSARPRAISSYNSPLHF	TGCAGTGCAAGGCCCAGGGCCATCAGCTCCTATAATTCACCCCTCCACTTT
NA	TRBJ2-2	TRBV6-1	NA	CASSEPASTTGELFF	TGTGCCAGCAGTGAACCGGCTTCGACCACCGGGGAGCTGTTTTTT
many	TRBJ2-7	TRBV5-1	NA	CASSLVGQGSSEQYF	TGCGCCAGCAGCTTGGTGGGCCAGGGGTCGTCCGAGCAGTACTTC
few	TRBJ1-1	TRBV10-3	NA	CAITPGDRALEAFF	TGTGCCATCACCCCTGGGGACCGTGCGTTAGAAGCTTTCTTT
few	TRBJ1-1	TRBV28	NA	CASSFTGLDTEAFF	TGTGCCAGCAGTTTCACAGGGCTGGACACTGAAGCTTTCTTT
many	TRBJ2-5	TRBV7-2	NA	CASSPEGLAYETQYF	TGTGCCAGCAGCCCCGAGGGCCTAGCATATGAGACCCAGTACTTC
few	TRBJ1-5	TRBV18	NA	CASSPTDSNQPQHF	TGTGCCAGCTCACCAACGGATAGCAATCAGCCCCAGCATTTT
few	TRBJ1-1	TRBV12-3/TRBV12-4	NA	CASTRGTEAFF	TGTGCCAGCACCCGGGGGACTGAAGCTTTCTTT
NA	TRBJ2-1	TRBV7-2	NA	CASSFIGVYEQFF	TGTGCCAGCAGCTTTATAGGAGTCTATGAGCAGTTCTTC
many	TRBJ2-7	TRBV18	TRBD2	CASSPPGLAAYEQYF	TGTGCCAGCTCGCCCCCGGGACTAGCGGCCTACGAGCAGTACTTC
NA	TRBJ1-1	TRBV29-1	TRBD1	CSVRPRTGANTEAFF	TGCAGCGTCCGACCCAGGACAGGGGCAAACACTGAAGCTTTCTTT
NA	TRBJ2-5	TRBV7-9	NA	CASSYAGTQYF	TGTGCCAGCAGCTACGCGGGGACCCAGTACTTC
NA	TRBJ1-1	TRBV5-1	NA	CASHQGRRKDEAFF	TGCGCCAGCCACCAGGGGCGTAGGAAGGATGAAGCTTTCTTT
NA	TRBJ1-1	TRBV20-1	NA	CSAENIMNTEAFF	TGCAGTGCCGAAAACATTATGAACACTGAAGCTTTCTTT
NA	TRBJ1-6	TRBV3-1	NA	CASSVQLNSPLHF	TGTGCCAGCAGTGTTCAGTTGAATTCACCCCTCCACTTT
few	TRBJ2-1	TRBV5-8	TRBD1	CASNTGDFYNEQFF	TGTGCCAGCAACACAGGGGATTTCTACAATGAGCAGTTCTTC
NA	TRBJ2-5	TRBV12-5	NA	CASGTGVFQETQYF	TGTGCTAGTGGTACGGGGGTCTTCCAAGAGACCCAGTACTTC
NA	TRBJ2-1	TRBV7-9	NA	CASSLHPTRMSYNEQFF	TGTGCCAGCAGCCTCCACCCGACTAGAATGTCCTACAATGAGCAGTTCTTC